Listed below are T cell receptor beta chains from one sample, sequenced in a study of T cell changes during pregnancy in multiple sclerosis. Some clones are missing from TCRdb's copy, which holds only in-frame ones; the method was immunoSEQ multiplex PCR. Of about 49,000 clones in the sample, 90% are singletons; the top ten hold 5% to 6.5%. The sample was peripheral blood, taken after pregnancy. These receptors came from a female donor in good health, enrolled as a control in a pregnancy study. CDR3s include the opening cysteine and the closing phenylalanine or tryptophan. Fields, in order: clone size, J gene, D gene, V gene, CDR3 DNA, CDR3 protein. The D gene is left open where the match is weak. The size of a clone is reported for some rows only, either as once, few or many, or as a class for expanded clones.

size: .
J: TRBJ2-7
D: TRBD1
V: TRBV2
DNA: TGTGCCAGACCCGGGACAGTCTACGGGCAGTACTTC
CDR3: CARPGTVYGQYF

size: once
J: TRBJ1-2
D: .
V: TRBV11-2
DNA: TGTGCCAGCAGCTTAGAAGGGTTCCCCTCACTAGCTAACTATGGCTACACCTTC
CDR3: CASSLEGFPSLANYGYTF

size: once
J: TRBJ2-6
D: TRBD2
V: TRBV28
DNA: TGTGCCAGCAGGCCTCGGAGCGGGAGGATGGGCTTTGGGGCCAACGTCCTGACTTTC
CDR3: CASRPRSGRMGFGANVLTF

size: .
J: TRBJ1-2
D: TRBD1
V: TRBV29-1
DNA: TGCAGCGTTGGGATCGGAGGGACAGGCCCTACCTATGGCTACACCTTC
CDR3: CSVGIGGTGPTYGYTF

size: .
J: TRBJ2-7
D: TRBD2
V: TRBV28
DNA: TGTGCCAGCAGCCCCGGGACTAGCGGTGGGGACGAGCAGTACTTC
CDR3: CASSPGTSGGDEQYF

size: .
J: TRBJ1-2
D: TRBD1
V: TRBV18
DNA: TGTGCCAGCTCAATACCAGGGGGAGGCCCGGCGTTCGGCTACACCTTC
CDR3: CASSIPGGGPAFGYTF

size: once
J: TRBJ2-5
D: TRBD2
V: TRBV5-6
DNA: TGTGCCAGCAGCTTGTGGGTAGCGGGAGACGGGAAGGAGACCCAGTACTTC
CDR3: CASSLWVAGDGKETQYF

size: .
J: TRBJ2-3
D: TRBD2
V: TRBV5-1
DNA: TGCGCCAGCAGCCCCGGACTAGCGGAGACCACAGATACGCAGTATTTT
CDR3: CASSPGLAETTDTQYF

size: .
J: TRBJ1-1
D: TRBD1
V: TRBV5-1
DNA: TGCGCCAGCAGCACGGGGGACAGGATCCTGAACACTGAAGCTTTCTTT
CDR3: CASSTGDRILNTEAFF

size: .
J: TRBJ2-3
D: TRBD2
V: TRBV5-1
DNA: TGCGCCAGCCGGACCAGGCGGGGGGGCTTTTTAGGAGATACGCAGTATTTT
CDR3: CASRTRRGGFLGDTQYF

size: .
J: TRBJ2-3
D: .
V: TRBV28
DNA: TGTGCCAGCACCACTTTGGGAGTCACAGATACGCAGTATTTT
CDR3: CASTTLGVTDTQYF

size: .
J: TRBJ2-5
D: TRBD2
V: TRBV6-5
DNA: TGTGCCAGCAGTTTTTCCGGGACTAGCGGCCAAGAGACCCAGTACTTC
CDR3: CASSFSGTSGQETQYF

size: .
J: TRBJ2-3
D: .
V: TRBV5-5
DNA: TGTGCCAGCAGCTTATACACGGGGAGCACAGATACGCAGTATTTT
CDR3: CASSLYTGSTDTQYF

size: .
J: TRBJ1-5
D: .
V: TRBV19
DNA: TGTGCCAGTAGTATACCCCAAGGGAGCAGCAATCAGCCCCAGCATTTT
CDR3: CASSIPQGSSNQPQHF

size: .
J: TRBJ2-5
D: TRBD2
V: TRBV7-2
DNA: TGTGCCAGCAGCTTAGGGGCTAGCGGGGGGTATACAAGTGCAGAGACCCAGTACTTC
CDR3: CASSLGASGGYTSAETQYF

size: once
J: TRBJ1-1
D: TRBD1
V: TRBV27
DNA: TGTGCCAGCAGTTTATCGACAGGGCGTGCGGCTTTCTTT
CDR3: CASSLSTGRAAFF

size: once
J: TRBJ1-4
D: .
V: TRBV10-3
DNA: TGTGCCATCAAGTCCGGGGCTAATGAAAAACTGTTTTTT
CDR3: CAIKSGANEKLFF

size: .
J: TRBJ2-1
D: TRBD2
V: TRBV5-1
DNA: TGCGCCAGCAGAAATGAGGGAAGCGGGGGGAACAATGAGCAGTTCTTC
CDR3: CASRNEGSGGNNEQFF

size: .
J: TRBJ2-1
D: .
V: TRBV12-5
DNA: TGTGCTAGTGGTCTCACAGGGATGGAATTCTTC
CDR3: CASGLTGMEFF

size: .
J: TRBJ2-3
D: TRBD2
V: TRBV5-1
DNA: TGCGCCAGCAGCTTGGCCCATAGCGGGATTTTACGACGCACAGATACGCAGTATTTT
CDR3: CASSLAHSGILRRTDTQYF

size: few
J: TRBJ2-7
D: TRBD1
V: TRBV6-1
DNA: TGTGCCAGCAGTGACGAGAACAGGGGATCGTACGAGCAGTACTTC
CDR3: CASSDENRGSYEQYF

size: .
J: TRBJ2-3
D: TRBD1
V: TRBV5-1
DNA: TGCGCCAGCAGCTTGGGTCTAGGGACAGGGGGAGATACGCAGTATTTT
CDR3: CASSLGLGTGGDTQYF

size: .
J: TRBJ1-1
D: .
V: TRBV4-3
DNA: TGCGCCAGCAGCCAAGCCCGGTCCCTTTACACTGAAGCTTTCTTT
CDR3: CASSQARSLYTEAFF

size: .
J: TRBJ1-1
D: TRBD1
V: TRBV30
DNA: TGTGCCTGGCGAGGGACAGGAAGGTGGACTGAAGCTTTCTTT
CDR3: CAWRGTGRWTEAFF

size: once
J: TRBJ2-6
D: TRBD1
V: TRBV19
DNA: TGTGCCAGTAGTCCCGGGACAGGGAATGCTGGGGCCAACGTCCTGACTTTC
CDR3: CASSPGTGNAGANVLTF

size: .
J: TRBJ1-1
D: .
V: TRBV7-9
DNA: TGTGCCAGCAGCTTAGAGTCAGGGATGAACACTGAAGCTTTCTTT
CDR3: CASSLESGMNTEAFF